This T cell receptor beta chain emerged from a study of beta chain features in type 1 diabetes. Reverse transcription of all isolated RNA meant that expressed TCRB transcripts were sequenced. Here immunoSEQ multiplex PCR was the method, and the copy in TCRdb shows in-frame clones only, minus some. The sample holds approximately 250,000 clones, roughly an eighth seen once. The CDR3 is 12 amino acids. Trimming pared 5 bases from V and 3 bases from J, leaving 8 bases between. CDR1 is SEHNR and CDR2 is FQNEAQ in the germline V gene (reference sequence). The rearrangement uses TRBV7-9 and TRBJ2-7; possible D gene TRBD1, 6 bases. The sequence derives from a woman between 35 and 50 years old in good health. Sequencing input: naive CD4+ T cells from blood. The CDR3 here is CASSPRGYEQYF. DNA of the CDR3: TGTGCCAGCAGCCCCAGGGGCTACGAGCAGTACTTC. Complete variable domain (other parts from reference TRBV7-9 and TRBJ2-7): DTGVSQNPRHKITKRGQNVTFRCDPISEHNRLYWYRQTLGQGPEFLTYFQNEAQLEKSRLLSDRFSAERPKGSFSTLEIQRTEQGDSAMYLCASSPRGYEQYFGPGTRLTVT.